This T cell receptor (beta chain) was sequenced for a study of blood T cell repertoires in COVID-19. Study as a whole: The analysed material was cDNA or gDNA that came from T cells, B-cell-depleted T cells, or PBMCs.

TCRdb's copy holds only in-frame clones and misses some; the assay was immunoSEQ multiplex PCR. The sample carries 450,000 to 500,000 clones, about 85% recorded once. Participants reported their clinical history, and cohort assignment relied on those reports. Two negative PCRs, clearance, or symptom resolution characterized the recovered Cohort 3 donors. The CDR3 covers 15 residues. Germline V lookup: CDR1 SGHVS, CDR2 FQNEAQ. Trimming removed 8 bases from V and 2 bases from J; junction bases left unmatched: 4. The sample was PBMCs or T cells enriched from blood (not recorded which). The TCR comes from a woman aged 55-69 years who had recovered from COVID-19. The chain links TRBV7-8 to TRBJ2-4, with 12 nucleotides matching TRBD2. CDR3 nucleotide sequence: TGTGCCAGCGGTCTAGCGGGGGGGCCCAAAAACATTCAGTACTTC. Amino acids: CASGLAGGPKNIQYF.